This T cell receptor (beta chain) was found in a study of T-cell memory formation after mild COVID-19 (TCRdb year 2021). As for the study more broadly: TCR sequence clusters from the two donors were found to be largely donor specific. Longitudinal TCRalpha and TCRbeta repertoire sequencing tracked T-cell clones expanding and contracting after mild COVID-19 in a couple of donors. Two young, previously healthy adult volunteers made up the cohort, one male and one female.

Ficoll-Paque density gradient centrifugation was used to isolate PBMCs. Sequenced on an Illumina NovaSeq 6000. Using 5'RACE with constant-segment primers, TCRalpha and TCRbeta cDNA libraries were constructed, with sample barcodes and unique molecular identifiers added in the process. RNA was extracted from every sample with Trizol reagent. The libraries were amplified in two PCR steps, and the second step added a second sample barcode and Illumina TruSeq adapters. Libraries were sequenced on an Illumina NovaSeq with 2 x 150 bp paired-end reads. From the authors' description of their analysis: With migec v1.2.7, reads were demultiplexed and then collapsed into UMI-guided consensus sequences. Using mixcr v2.1.11, the UMI consensuses were aligned to TRA and TRB V and J templates and assembled into clonotypes. Clonotypes were classified as expanded or contracted when called significant by both edgeR and NoisET, with noise models trained on biological replicates. For edgeR calls, a false discovery rate-adjusted p below 0.01 and a log2 fold-change threshold of 1 were applied. As an exploratory analysis of dynamics, PCA with hierarchical clustering was applied to max-normalized trajectories of the 1000 most abundant clonotypes. Each responding clone was given a CD4 or CD8 phenotype based on the CD4+ and CD8+ repertoires, which had been sequenced separately. TCRdb itself trimmed the public reads at Q25 with fastp, ran MiXCR and retained productive beta chains. Identical CDR3 proteins give one entry, which carries the most common genes and DNA. Here the V and J calls rest on TCRdb's processing, not on the authors' analysis. This sample gives roughly 510,000 distinct CDR3 sequences in total; 15% to 20% of them show up just once. Roughly 7.8% of the sample goes to the ten largest clones.

Notes on this clonotype: Its specific antigen is unknown. It has no much larger one-base neighbor in the sample; base qualities were not kept.

The research as a whole found: SARS-CoV-2 specificity of the second-wave clones peaking on day 37 was not confirmed. Clones contracting from day 15 to 85 had balanced CD4/CD8 phenotypes, while a second wave expanding from day 15 to 37 was biased towards CD4+. Only a couple of mild cases were covered by the study, and larger cohorts that include severe cases with pre-infection samples were considered necessary. Some responding clones were detected in pre-infection memory, which suggested that pre-existing cross-reactive memory T cells had joined the SARS-CoV-2 response. Contracting CD4+ clones turned up mainly in the CM and EM memory subsets, whereas EMRA was where CD8+ clones were enriched.

CDR1 is given as SGHRS and CDR2 as YFSETQ, both from the germline V gene. Trimming takes 4 bases off V and 3 bases off J; junction bases not matched to a gene: 7. Inclusive of the bounding cysteine and phenylalanine, the CDR3 is 15 residues long. Only the CDR3 region is kept as DNA, spanning 45 bases read in frame from base 1. The material sequenced was PBMCs or a T cell subset sorted from them (not recorded which). The chain couples TRBV5-1 to TRBJ2-7, and 10 junctional nucleotides match TRBD1. This TCR was sampled from an adult woman who had mild COVID-19 (a few samples of this study predate the infection). The sample titles of this study are shuffled in the database, so cell type and time point are left out; the donor was told from shared clones. Read as DNA, the sequence is TGCGCCAGCAGCCCCGGGACAGGGGACCACTACGAGCAGTACTTC. Translated, it gives CASSPGTGDHYEQYF. The entire variable domain, with the stretches around the CDR3 drawn from the reference TRBV5-1 and TRBJ2-7 proteins, is KAGVTQTPRYLIKTRGQQVTLSCSPISGHRSVSWYQQTPGQGLQFLFEYFSETQRNKGNFPGRFSGRQFSNSRSEMNVSTLELGDSALYLCASSPGTGDHYEQYFGPGTRLTVT.